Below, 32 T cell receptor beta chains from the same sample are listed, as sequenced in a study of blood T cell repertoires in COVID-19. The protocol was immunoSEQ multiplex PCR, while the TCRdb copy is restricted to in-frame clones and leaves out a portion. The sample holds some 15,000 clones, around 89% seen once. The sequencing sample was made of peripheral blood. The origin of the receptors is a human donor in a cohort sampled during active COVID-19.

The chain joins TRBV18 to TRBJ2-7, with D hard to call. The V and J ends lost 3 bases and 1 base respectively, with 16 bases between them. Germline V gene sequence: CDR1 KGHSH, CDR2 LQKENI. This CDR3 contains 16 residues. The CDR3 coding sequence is TGTGCCAGCTCACCCCAACATGGGCCTGCGTCCTACGAGCAGTACTTC. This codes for CASSPQHGPASYEQYF.

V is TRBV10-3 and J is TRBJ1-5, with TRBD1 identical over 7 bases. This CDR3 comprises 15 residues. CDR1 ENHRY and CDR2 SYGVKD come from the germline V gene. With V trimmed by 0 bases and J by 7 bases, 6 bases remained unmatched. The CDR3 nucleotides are TGTGCCATCAGTGAGTCGCCGGCAGGGGGACAGCCCCAGCATTTT. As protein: CAISESPAGGQPQHF.

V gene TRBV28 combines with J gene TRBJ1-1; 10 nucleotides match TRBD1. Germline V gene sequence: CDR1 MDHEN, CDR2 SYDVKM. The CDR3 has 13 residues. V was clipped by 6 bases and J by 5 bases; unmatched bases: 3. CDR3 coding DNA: TGTGCCAGCAGCAGACAGGGGGCTACTGAAGCTTTCTTT. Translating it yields CASSRQGATEAFF.

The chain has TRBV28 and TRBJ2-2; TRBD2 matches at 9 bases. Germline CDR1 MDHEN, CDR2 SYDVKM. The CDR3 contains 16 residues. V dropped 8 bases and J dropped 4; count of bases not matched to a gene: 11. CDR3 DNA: TGTGCCAGCGAAGGCTCGGCTAGCGGGACCACCGGGGAGCTGTTTTTT. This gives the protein CASEGSASGTTGELFF.

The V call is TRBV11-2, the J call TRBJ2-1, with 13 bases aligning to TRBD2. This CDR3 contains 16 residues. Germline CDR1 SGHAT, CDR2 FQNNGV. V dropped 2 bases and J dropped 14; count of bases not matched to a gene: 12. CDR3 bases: TGTGCCAGCAGCTTAAGTCAGGGACTAGCGGGATTCTCCGAGTTCTTC. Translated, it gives CASSLSQGLAGFSEFF.

CDR3 nucleotide sequence: TGTGCCTGGAGATATCCGGGACAGGGTAAATACGAGCAGTACTTC. This translates into CAWRYPGQGKYEQYF. The chain carries TRBV30 and TRBJ2-7; 9 positions agree with TRBD1. The germline gives CDR1 GTSNPN, CDR2 SVGIG (reference sequence). V lost 3 bases to trimming and J lost 4 bases; unmatched junction nucleotides: 10. The CDR3 length is 15 residues.

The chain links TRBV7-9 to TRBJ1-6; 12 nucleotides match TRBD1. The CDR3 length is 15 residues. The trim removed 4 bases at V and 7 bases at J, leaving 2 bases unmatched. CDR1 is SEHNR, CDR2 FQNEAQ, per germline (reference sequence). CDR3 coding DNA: TGTGCCAGCAGCTCGGGACAGGGGGCGAATTCACCCCTCCACTTT. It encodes CASSSGQGANSPLHF.

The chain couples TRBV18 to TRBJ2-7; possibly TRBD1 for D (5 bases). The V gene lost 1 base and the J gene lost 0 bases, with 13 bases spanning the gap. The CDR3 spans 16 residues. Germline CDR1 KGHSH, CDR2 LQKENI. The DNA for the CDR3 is TGTGCCAGCTCACCACTTTCAGGGATGAGCTCCTACGAGCAGTACTTC. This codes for CASSPLSGMSSYEQYF.

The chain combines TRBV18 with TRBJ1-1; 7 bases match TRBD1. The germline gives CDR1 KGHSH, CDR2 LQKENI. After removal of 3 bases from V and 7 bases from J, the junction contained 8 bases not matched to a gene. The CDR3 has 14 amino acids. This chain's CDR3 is CASSPRRGLGEAFF. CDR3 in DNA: TGTGCCAGCTCACCGAGGAGGGGGCTTGGTGAAGCTTTCTTT.

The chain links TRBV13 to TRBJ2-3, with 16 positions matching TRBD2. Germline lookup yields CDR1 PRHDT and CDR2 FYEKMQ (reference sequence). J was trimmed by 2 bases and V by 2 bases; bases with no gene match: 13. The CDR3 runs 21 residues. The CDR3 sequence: CASSLTPGLAGGPFVTDTQYF. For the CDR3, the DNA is TGTGCCAGCAGCTTAACTCCGGGACTAGCGGGAGGGCCGTTTGTCACAGATACGCAGTATTTT.

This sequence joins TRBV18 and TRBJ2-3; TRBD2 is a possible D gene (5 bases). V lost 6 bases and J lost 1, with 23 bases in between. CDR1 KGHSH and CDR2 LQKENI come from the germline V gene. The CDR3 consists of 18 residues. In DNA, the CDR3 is TGTGCCAGCTCGCCGTTAACCCCGGGGTCCACGGGCACAGATACGCAGTATTTT. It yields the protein CASSPLTPGSTGTDTQYF.

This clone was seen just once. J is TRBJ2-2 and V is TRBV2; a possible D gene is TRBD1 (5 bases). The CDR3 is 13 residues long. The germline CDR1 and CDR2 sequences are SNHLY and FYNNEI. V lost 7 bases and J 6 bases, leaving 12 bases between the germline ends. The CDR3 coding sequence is TGTGCCAGCAAGGACACCTCGTCCGGGGAGCTGTTTTTT. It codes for CASKDTSSGELFF.

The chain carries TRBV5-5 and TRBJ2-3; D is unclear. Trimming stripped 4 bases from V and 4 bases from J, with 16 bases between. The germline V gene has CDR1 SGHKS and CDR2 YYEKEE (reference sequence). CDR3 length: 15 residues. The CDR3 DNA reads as TGTGCCAGCAGCATGAGGCGCACCGAGGCAGATACGCAGTATTTT. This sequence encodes CASSMRRTEADTQYF.

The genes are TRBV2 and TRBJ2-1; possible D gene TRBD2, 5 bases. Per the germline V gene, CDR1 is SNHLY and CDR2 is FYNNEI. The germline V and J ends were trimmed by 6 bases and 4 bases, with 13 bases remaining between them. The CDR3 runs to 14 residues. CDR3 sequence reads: CASRWTLLYNEQFF. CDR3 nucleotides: TGTGCCAGCAGGTGGACTCTGCTTTACAATGAGCAGTTCTTC. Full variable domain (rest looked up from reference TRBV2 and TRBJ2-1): EPEVTQTPSHQVTQMGQEVILRCVPISNHLYFYWYRQILGQKVEFLVSFYNNEISEKSEIFDDQFSVERPDGSNFTLKIRSTKLEDSAMYFCASRWTLLYNEQFFGPGTRLTVL.

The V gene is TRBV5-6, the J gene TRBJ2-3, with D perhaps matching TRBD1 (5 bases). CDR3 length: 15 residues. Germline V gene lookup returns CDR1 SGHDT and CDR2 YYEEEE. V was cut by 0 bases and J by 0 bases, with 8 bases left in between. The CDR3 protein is CASSLEGASTDTQYF. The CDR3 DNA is TGTGCCAGCAGCTTGGAAGGGGCTAGCACAGATACGCAGTATTTT.

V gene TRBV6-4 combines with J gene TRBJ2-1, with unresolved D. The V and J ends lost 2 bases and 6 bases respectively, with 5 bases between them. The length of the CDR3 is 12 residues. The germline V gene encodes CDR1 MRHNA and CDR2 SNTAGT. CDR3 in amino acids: CASSDIRNEQFF. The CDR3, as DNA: TGTGCCAGCAGTGACATCCGCAATGAGCAGTTCTTC.

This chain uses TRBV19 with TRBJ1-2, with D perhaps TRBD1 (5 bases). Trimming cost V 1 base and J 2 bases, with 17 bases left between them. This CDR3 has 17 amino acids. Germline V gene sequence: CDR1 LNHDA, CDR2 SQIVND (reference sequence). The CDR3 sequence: CASSIVFWGDGNYGYTF. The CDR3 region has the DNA TGTGCCAGTAGTATAGTGTTTTGGGGCGACGGGAACTATGGCTACACCTTC.

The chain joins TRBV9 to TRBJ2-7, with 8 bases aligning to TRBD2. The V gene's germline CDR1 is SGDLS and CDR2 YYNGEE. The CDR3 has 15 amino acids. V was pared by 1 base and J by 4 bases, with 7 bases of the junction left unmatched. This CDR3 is CASSVSSAGGYEQYF. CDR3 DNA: TGTGCCAGCAGCGTAAGTTCGGCGGGAGGTTACGAGCAGTACTTC. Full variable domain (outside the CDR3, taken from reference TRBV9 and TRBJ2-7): DSGVTQTPKHLITATGQRVTLRCSPRSGDLSVYWYQQSLDQGLQFLIQYYNGEERAKGNILERFSAQQFPDLHSELNLSSLELGDSALYFCASSVSSAGGYEQYFGPGTRLTVT.

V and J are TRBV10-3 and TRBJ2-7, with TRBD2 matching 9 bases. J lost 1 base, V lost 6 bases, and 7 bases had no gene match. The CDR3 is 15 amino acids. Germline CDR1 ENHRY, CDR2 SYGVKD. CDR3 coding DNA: TGTGCCATCAGCGAGGGACTAGCAGCTTCCTACGAGCAGTACTTC. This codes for CAISEGLAASYEQYF.

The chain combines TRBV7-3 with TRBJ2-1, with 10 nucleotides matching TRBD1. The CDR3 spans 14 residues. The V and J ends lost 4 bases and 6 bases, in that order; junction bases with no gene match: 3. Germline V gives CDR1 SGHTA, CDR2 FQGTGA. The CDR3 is CASSSGTGANEQFF. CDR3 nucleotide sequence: TGTGCCAGCAGCTCCGGGACAGGGGCCAATGAGCAGTTCTTC. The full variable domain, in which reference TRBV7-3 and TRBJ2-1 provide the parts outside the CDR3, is GAGVSQTPSNKVTEKGKYVELRCDPISGHTALYWYRQSLGQGPEFLIYFQGTGAADDSGLPNDRFFAVRPEGSVSTLKIQRTERGDSAVYLCASSSGTGANEQFFGPGTRLTVL.

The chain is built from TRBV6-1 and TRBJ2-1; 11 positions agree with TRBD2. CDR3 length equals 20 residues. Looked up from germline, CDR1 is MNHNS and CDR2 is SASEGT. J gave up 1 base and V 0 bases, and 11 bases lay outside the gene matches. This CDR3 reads CASSEAQWLAGGRSYNEQFF. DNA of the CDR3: TGTGCCAGCAGTGAAGCTCAATGGCTAGCGGGAGGACGGTCCTACAATGAGCAGTTCTTC.

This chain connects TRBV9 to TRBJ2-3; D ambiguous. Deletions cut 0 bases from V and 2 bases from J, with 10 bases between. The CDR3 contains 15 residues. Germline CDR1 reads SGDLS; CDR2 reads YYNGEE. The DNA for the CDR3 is TGTGCCAGCAGCGTAGATCAGGTCCCCACAGATACGCAGTATTTT. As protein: CASSVDQVPTDTQYF.

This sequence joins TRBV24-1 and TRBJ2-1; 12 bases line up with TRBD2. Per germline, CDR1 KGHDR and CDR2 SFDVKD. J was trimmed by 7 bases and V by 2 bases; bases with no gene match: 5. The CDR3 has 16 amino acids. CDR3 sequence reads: CATSDSLAGGLNEQFF. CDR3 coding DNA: TGTGCCACCAGTGATTCCCTAGCGGGAGGGCTTAATGAGCAGTTCTTC.

In nucleotides, the CDR3 is TGCGCCAGCAGCCAACAACAGGGGGCCGAGCAGTACTTC. This translates into CASSQQQGAEQYF. The chain uses TRBV4-1 and TRBJ2-7; the match to TRBD1 covers 9 bases. Germline-derived CDR1 and CDR2 are MGHRA and YSYEKL. This CDR3 region has 13 residues. V lost 2 bases to trimming and J lost 6 bases; unmatched junction nucleotides: 2.

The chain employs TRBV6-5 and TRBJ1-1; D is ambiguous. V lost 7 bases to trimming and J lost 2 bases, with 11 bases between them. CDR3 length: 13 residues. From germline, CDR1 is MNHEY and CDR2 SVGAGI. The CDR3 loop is CASNRVLNTEAFF. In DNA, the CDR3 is TGTGCCAGCAATCGGGTTCTAAACACTGAAGCTTTCTTT.

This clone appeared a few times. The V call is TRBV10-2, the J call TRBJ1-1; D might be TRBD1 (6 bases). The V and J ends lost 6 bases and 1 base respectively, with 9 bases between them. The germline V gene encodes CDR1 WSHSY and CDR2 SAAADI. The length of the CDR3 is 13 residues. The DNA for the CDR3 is TGCGCCAGCAGCCGCAGGGGGAACACTGAAGCTTTCTTT. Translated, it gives CASSRRGNTEAFF.

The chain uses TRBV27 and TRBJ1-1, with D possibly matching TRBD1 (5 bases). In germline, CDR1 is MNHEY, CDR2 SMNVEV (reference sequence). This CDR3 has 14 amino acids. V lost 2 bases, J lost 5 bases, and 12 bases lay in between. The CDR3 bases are TGTGCCAGCAGTTTAAACAGGAGAGATACTGAAGCTTTCTTT. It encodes CASSLNRRDTEAFF.

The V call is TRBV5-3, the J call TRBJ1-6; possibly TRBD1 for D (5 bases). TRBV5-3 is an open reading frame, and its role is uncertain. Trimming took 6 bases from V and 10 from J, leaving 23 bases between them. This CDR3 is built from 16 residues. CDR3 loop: CARICPAGLQKSPLHF. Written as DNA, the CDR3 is TGTGCCAGAATTTGTCCCGCGGGGCTCCAGAAGTCACCCCTCCACTTT.

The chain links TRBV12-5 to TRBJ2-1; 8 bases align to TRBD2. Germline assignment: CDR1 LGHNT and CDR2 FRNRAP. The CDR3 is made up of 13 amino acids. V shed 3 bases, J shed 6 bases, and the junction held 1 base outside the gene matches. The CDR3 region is CASGLGLANEQFF. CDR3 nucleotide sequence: TGTGCTAGTGGTTTAGGACTAGCCAATGAGCAGTTCTTC. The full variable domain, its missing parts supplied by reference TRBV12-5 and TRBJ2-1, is DARVTQTPRHKVTEMGQEVTMRCQPILGHNTVFWYRQTMMQGLELLAYFRNRAPLDDSGMPKDRFSAEMPDATLATLKIQPSEPRDSAVYFCASGLGLANEQFFGPGTRLTVL.

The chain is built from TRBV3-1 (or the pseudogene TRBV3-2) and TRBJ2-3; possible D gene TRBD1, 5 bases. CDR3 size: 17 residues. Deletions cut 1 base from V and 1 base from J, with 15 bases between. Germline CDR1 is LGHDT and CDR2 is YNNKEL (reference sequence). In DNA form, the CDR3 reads TGTGCCAGCAGCCAAGCTAGGGGCCTCGAAGGCACAGATACGCAGTATTTT. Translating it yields CASSQARGLEGTDTQYF.

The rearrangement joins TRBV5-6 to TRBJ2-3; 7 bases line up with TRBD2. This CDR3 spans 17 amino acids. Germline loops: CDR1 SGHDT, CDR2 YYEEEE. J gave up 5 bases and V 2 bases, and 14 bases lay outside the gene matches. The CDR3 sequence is CASSLTYGGSAEDTQYF. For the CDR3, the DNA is TGTGCCAGCAGCTTAACGTACGGCGGGAGCGCGGAAGATACGCAGTATTTT.

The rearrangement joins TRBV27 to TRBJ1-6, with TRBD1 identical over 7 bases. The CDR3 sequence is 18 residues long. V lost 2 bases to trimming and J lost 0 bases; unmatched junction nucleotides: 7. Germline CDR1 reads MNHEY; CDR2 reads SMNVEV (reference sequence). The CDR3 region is CASSLGGRGSSYNSPLHF. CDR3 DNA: TGTGCCAGCAGTTTAGGTGGCAGGGGGAGCTCCTATAATTCACCCCTCCACTTT.